This TCR beta chain was sequenced during a study of OX40 agonist ivuxolimab in advanced cancers. Data came from immunoSEQ multiplex PCR; TCRdb stores just in-frame clones and leaves some out. This table has tens of thousands of clones, just over 85% appearing once. CDR1 is KGHSH, CDR2 LQKENI, per germline. V was trimmed by 1 base and J by 3 bases, leaving 12 bases between them. This CDR3 region has 15 residues. The source of this sequence is an adult with an advanced solid tumor such as melanoma, head and neck, liver or kidney cancer. The specimen was CD4+ or CD8+ T cells sorted from blood, collected in a trial of the OX40 agonist ivuxolimab. The gene calls are TRBV18 and TRBJ1-1; perhaps TRBD1 as D (5 bases). In DNA form, the CDR3 reads TGTGCCAGCTCACCACGGCCGGGGGTCGACACTGAAGCTTTCTTT. Protein: CASSPRPGVDTEAFF.